This T cell receptor (beta chain) was recorded in a study of blood T cell repertoires in COVID-19. Study in general: Sample material is recorded as cDNA or gDNA derived from T cells, B-cell-depleted T cells, or PBMCs.

Participant ages covered about 18 to 89 years across approximately 25 US areas. Membership in each cohort depended on participant-reported clinical history. Recovered participants had two consecutive negative NP/OP PCR tests, healthcare professional clearance, or symptom resolution. Using immunoSEQ multiplex PCR, the repertoire was profiled, and TCRdb retains in-frame clones only, with some absent. The sample carries a few hundred thousand clones, about 90% recorded once. The V gene lost 4 bases and the J gene lost 5 bases, with 13 bases spanning the gap. Germline values: CDR1 LGHNA, CDR2 YSLEER. The length of the CDR3 is 14 residues.

The sequence came from a woman aged 25 to 45 who had recovered from COVID-19. V usage is TRBV4-3 and J usage is TRBJ2-3, with D possibly being TRBD2 (5 bases). The sample was PBMCs or T cells enriched from blood (not recorded which). The CDR3: CASSPAEGGDTQYF. CDR3 nucleotides: TGCGCCAGCAGCCCAGCCGAGGGTGGAGATACGCAGTATTTT.